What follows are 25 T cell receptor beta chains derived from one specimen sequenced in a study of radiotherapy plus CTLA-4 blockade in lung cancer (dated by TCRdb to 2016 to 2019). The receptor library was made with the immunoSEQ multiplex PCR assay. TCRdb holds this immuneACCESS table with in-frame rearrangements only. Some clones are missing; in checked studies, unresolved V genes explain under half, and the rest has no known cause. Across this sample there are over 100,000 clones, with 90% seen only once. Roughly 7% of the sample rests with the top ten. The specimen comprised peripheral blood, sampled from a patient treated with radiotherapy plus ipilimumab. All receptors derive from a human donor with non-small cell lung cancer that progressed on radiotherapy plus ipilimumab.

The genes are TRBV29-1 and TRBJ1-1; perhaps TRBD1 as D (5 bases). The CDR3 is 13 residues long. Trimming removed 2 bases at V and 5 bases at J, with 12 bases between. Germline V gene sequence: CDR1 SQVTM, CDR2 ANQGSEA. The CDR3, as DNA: TGCAGCGTTGAACTCCAAGGGGAGACTGAAGCTTTCTTT. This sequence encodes CSVELQGETEAFF. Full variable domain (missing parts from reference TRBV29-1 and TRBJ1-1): SAVISQKPSRDICQRGTSLTIQCQVDSQVTMMFWYRQQPGQSLTLIATANQGSEATYESGFVIDKFPISRPNLTFSTLTVSNMSPEDSSIYLCSVELQGETEAFFGQGTRLTVV.

This CDR3 is CASSPGGQLPNYGYTF. CDR3 nucleotide sequence: TGTGCCAGCAGCCCGGGGGGGCAGCTGCCTAACTATGGCTACACCTTC. This chain joins TRBV7-2 and TRBJ1-2; tentative D call: TRBD1 (6 bases). The CDR3 spans 16 residues. Germline lookup yields CDR1 SGHTA and CDR2 FQGNSA. The germline V and J ends were trimmed by 5 bases and 0 bases, with 16 bases remaining between them.

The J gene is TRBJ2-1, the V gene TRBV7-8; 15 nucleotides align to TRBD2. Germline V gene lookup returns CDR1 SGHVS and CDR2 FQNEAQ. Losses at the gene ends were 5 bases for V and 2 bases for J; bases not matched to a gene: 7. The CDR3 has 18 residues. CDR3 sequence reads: CASSPGLAGGLPYNEQFF. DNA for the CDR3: TGTGCCAGCAGCCCGGGACTAGCGGGAGGCTTACCCTACAATGAGCAGTTCTTC.

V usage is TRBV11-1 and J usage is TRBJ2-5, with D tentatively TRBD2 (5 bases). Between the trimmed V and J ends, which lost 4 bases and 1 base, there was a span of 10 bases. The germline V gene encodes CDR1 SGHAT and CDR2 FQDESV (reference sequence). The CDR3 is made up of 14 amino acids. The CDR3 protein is CASSSRVSQETQYF. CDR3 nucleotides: TGTGCCAGCAGCTCGAGGGTATCCCAAGAGACCCAGTACTTC.

The CDR3 DNA is TGTGCCAGCAGCCAAGGGTCGTATGGCGGGACGAACTCTGGGGCCAACGTCCTGACTTTC. Its protein product is CASSQGSYGGTNSGANVLTF. The V call is TRBV4-2, the J call TRBJ2-6; TRBD2 is a possible D gene (6 bases). V lost 1 base and J 0 bases, leaving 19 bases between the germline ends. The CDR3 covers 20 residues. CDR1 is LGHNA, CDR2 YNFKEQ, per germline.

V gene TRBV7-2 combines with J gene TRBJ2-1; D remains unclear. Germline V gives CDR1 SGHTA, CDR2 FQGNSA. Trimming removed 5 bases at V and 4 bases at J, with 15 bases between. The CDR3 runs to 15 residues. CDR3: CASSPEQHRYNEQFF. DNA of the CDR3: TGTGCCAGCAGCCCCGAGCAGCACCGTTACAATGAGCAGTTCTTC.

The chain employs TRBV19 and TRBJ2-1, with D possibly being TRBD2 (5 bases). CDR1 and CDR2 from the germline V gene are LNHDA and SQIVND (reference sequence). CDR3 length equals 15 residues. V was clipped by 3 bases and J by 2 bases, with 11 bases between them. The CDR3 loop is CASSMARDPYNEQFF. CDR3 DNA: TGTGCCAGTAGTATGGCGAGGGATCCCTACAATGAGCAGTTCTTC.

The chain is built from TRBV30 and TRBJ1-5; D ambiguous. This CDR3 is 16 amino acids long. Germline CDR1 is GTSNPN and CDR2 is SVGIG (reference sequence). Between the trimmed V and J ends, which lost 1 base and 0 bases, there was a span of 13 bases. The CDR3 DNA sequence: TGTGCCTGGAGTGAGGCGGCAGCTAATAGCAATCAGCCCCAGCATTTT. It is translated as CAWSEAAANSNQPQHF. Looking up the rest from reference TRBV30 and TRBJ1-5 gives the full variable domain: SQTIHQWPATLVQPVGSPLSLECTVEGTSNPNLYWYRQAAGRGLQLLFYSVGIGQISSEVPQNLSASRPQDRQFILSSKKLLLSDSGFYLCAWSEAAANSNQPQHFGDGTRLSIL.

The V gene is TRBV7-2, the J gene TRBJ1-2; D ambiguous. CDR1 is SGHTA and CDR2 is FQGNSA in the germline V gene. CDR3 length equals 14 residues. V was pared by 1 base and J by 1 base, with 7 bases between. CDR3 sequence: CASSLEEINYGYTF. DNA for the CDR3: TGTGCCAGCAGCTTAGAGGAGATTAACTATGGCTACACCTTC.

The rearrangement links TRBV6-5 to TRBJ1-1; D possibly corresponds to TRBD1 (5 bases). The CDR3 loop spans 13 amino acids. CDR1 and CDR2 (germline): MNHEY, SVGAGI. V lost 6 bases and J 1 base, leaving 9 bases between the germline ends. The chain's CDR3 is CASRRTQNTEAFF. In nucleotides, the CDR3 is TGTGCCAGCAGACGGACACAGAACACTGAAGCTTTCTTT.

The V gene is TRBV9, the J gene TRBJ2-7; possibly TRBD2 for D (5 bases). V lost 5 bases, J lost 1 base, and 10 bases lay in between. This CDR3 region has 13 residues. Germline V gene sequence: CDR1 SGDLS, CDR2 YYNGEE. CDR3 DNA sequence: TGTGCCAGCAGTCGAGGGCCTTCCTACGAGCAGTACTTC. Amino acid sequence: CASSRGPSYEQYF.

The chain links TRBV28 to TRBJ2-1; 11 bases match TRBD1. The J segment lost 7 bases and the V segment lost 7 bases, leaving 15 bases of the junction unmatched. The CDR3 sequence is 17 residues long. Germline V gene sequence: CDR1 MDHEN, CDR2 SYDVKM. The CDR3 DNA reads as TGTGCCAGCAACCAGCCCTTTGGACAGGGGGCGCGAAATGAGCAGTTCTTC. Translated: CASNQPFGQGARNEQFF.

CDR3 DNA: TGTGCCAGCAGCTTGTTAGCGGGAGGAAGGGAGCAGTACTTC. Its protein is CASSLLAGGREQYF. The genes are TRBV5-6 and TRBJ2-7, with 10 bases aligning to TRBD2. CDR1 and CDR2 from the germline V gene are SGHDT and YYEEEE. CDR3 length: 14 amino acids. V gave up 1 base and J gave up 7 bases; unmatched junction bases: 5. The entire variable domain, with the rest obtained from reference TRBV5-6 and TRBJ2-7, is as follows: DAGVTQSPTHLIKTRGQQVTLRCSPKSGHDTVSWYQQALGQGPQFIFQYYEEEERQRGNFPDRFSGHQFPNYSSELNVNALLLGDSALYLCASSLLAGGREQYFGPGTRLTVT.

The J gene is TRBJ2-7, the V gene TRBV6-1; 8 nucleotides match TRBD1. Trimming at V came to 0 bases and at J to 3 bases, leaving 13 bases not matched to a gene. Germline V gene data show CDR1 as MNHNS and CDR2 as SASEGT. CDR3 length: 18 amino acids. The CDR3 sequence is CASSEALRKGQAFYEQYF. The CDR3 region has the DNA TGTGCCAGCAGTGAAGCGCTCCGGAAGGGACAGGCATTCTACGAGCAGTACTTC.

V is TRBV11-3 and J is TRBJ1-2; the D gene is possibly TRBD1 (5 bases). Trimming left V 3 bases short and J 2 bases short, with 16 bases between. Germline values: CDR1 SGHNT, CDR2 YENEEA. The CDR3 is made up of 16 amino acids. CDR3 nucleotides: TGTGCCAGCAGCTTCTATCAGGCAGGGACGAACTATGGCTACACCTTC. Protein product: CASSFYQAGTNYGYTF.

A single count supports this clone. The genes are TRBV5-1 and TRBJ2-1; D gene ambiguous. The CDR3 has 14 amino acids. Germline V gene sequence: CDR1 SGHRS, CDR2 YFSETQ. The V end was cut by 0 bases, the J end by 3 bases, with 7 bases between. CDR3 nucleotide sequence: TGCGCCAGCAGCTTGGTACCAGGCTACAATGAGCAGTTCTTC. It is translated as CASSLVPGYNEQFF.

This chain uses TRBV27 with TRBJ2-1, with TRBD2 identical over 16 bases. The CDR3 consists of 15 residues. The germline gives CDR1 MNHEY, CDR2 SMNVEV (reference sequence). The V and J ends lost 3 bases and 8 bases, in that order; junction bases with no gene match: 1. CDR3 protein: CASSFGTSGRDEQFF. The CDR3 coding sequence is TGTGCCAGCAGTTTTGGGACTAGCGGGAGGGATGAGCAGTTCTTC.

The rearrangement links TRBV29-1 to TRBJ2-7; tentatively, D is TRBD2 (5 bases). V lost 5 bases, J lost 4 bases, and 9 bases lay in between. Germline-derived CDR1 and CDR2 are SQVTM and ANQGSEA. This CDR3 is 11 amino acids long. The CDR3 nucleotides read TGCAGCGTTTTTCGGGGATACGAGCAGTACTTC. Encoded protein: CSVFRGYEQYF.

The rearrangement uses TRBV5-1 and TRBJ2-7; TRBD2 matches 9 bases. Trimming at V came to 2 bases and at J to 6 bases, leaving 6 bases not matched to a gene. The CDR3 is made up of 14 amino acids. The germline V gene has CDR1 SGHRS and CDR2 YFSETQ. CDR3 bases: TGCGCCAGCAGCTTTAGCGGGAGTCTCTCCGAGCAGTACTTC. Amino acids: CASSFSGSLSEQYF. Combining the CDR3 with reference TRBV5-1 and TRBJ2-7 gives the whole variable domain KAGVTQTPRYLIKTRGQQVTLSCSPISGHRSVSWYQQTPGQGLQFLFEYFSETQRNKGNFPGRFSGRQFSNSRSEMNVSTLELGDSALYLCASSFSGSLSEQYFGPGTRLTVT.

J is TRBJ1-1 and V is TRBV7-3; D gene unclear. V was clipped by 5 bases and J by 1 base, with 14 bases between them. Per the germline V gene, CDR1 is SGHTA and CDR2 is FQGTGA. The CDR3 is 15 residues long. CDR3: CASSPAPVPNTEAFF. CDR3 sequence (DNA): TGTGCCAGCAGCCCTGCCCCTGTCCCGAACACTGAAGCTTTCTTT.

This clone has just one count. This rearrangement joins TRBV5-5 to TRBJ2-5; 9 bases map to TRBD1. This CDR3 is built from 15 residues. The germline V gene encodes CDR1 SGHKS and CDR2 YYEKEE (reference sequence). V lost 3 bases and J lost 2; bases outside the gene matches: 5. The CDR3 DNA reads TGTGCCAGCAGCTCAGGACAGGGGCGACAAGAGACCCAGTACTTC. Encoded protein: CASSSGQGRQETQYF.

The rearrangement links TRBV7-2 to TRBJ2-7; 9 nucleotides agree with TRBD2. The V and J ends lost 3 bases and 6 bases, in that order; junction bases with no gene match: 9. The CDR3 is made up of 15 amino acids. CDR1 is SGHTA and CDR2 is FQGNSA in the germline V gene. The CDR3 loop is CASSFFFSGSIEQYF. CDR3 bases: TGTGCCAGCAGCTTCTTTTTTAGCGGGAGTATCGAGCAGTACTTC.

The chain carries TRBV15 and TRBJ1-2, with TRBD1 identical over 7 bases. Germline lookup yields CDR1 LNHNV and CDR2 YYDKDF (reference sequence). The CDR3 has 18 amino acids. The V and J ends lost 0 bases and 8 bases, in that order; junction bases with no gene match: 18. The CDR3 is CATSRELAGTVLREGYTF. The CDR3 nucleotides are TGTGCCACCAGCAGAGAACTAGCCGGGACAGTTTTGAGGGAGGGCTACACCTTC.

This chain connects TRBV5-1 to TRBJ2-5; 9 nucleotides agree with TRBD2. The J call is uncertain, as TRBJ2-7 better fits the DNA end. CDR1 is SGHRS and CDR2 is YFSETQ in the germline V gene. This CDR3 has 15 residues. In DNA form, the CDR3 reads TGCGCCAGCAGCTTGGAAGGTAGCGGGAGAGGCGAGCAGTACTTC. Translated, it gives CASSLEGSGRGEQYF.

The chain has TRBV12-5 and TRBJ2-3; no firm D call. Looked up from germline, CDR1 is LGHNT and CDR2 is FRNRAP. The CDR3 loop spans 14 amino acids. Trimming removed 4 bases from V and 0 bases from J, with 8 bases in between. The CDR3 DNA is TGTGCTAGTGGTTATAAGACAAGCACAGATACGCAGTATTTT. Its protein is CASGYKTSTDTQYF. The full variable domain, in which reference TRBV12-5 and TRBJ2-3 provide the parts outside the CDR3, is DARVTQTPRHKVTEMGQEVTMRCQPILGHNTVFWYRQTMMQGLELLAYFRNRAPLDDSGMPKDRFSAEMPDATLATLKIQPSEPRDSAVYFCASGYKTSTDTQYFGPGTRLTVL.